This TCR beta chain was identified in a study of blood T cell repertoires in COVID-19. As for the study in general: There were acute and convalescent COVID-19 samples, and they came from the United States, Italy and Spain. T cells, B-cell-depleted T cells, or PBMCs supplied cDNA or gDNA.

CDR3 length: 15 residues. The germline V and J ends were trimmed by 6 bases and 2 bases, with 16 bases remaining between them. CDR1 and CDR2 from the germline V gene are MNHEY and SMNVEV (reference sequence). Authors' data handling: Estimation of nucleated cell counts was performed using reference gene primer amplification. Data came from immunoSEQ multiplex PCR; TCRdb stores just in-frame clones and leaves some out. V and J calls and clone size are copied from that table; D and trimming were computed from the DNA. The sample shows a few hundred thousand clones, roughly 85% of them seen only once. The sample was peripheral blood. This clonotype was sampled from a young woman with acute or convalescent COVID-19. The chain uses TRBV27 and TRBJ1-2, with D perhaps TRBD1 (5 bases). The CDR3 nucleotides read TGTGCCAGCAGCCCCGGAAGTAGACAGAACTATGGCTACACCTTC. Its protein is CASSPGSRQNYGYTF.